The present TCR beta chain was sequenced within a study of blood T cell repertoires in COVID-19. Some clones are missing from TCRdb's copy, which holds only in-frame ones; the method was immunoSEQ multiplex PCR. The sample shows about 200,000 clones, approximately 80% of them seen only once. The source material was peripheral blood. The TCR originated in a human donor in a cohort sampled during active COVID-19.

The CDR3 DNA reads TGTGCCAGCAGTTCGGGGGGAAACATTCAGTACTTC. Translating gives CASSSGGNIQYF. The V and J genes are TRBV6-5 and TRBJ2-4, with 7 positions matching TRBD2. Germline V gene sequence: CDR1 MNHEY, CDR2 SVGAGI. J lost 6 bases, V lost 4 bases, and 0 bases had no gene match. The CDR3 is 12 amino acids.